These T cell receptor beta chains were read from a single sample in a study of blood T cell repertoires in COVID-19. Clones were read by immunoSEQ multiplex PCR, and TCRdb kept only the in-frame ones, dropping some. The table has about 250,000 clones, approximately 82% seen once. The sample comprised peripheral blood. The receptors shown here come from an elderly woman with active or convalescent COVID-19. The CDR3 runs from the conserved cysteine through the conserved F or W. A D gene is named only where the DNA matches it firmly. Clone size is given for some rows only: seen once, a few or many times, or a class if the clone is expanded.

d_call | clone_size | j_call | v_call | cdr3_length | cdr3_nt | cdr3_aa
TRBD1 | - | TRBJ2-2 | TRBV18 | 17 | TGTGCCAGCTCACCGGCGGACAGGGGCCCTAACACCGGGGAGCTGTTTTTT | CASSPADRGPNTGELFF
TRBD2 | - | TRBJ2-2 | TRBV19 | 19 | TGTGCCAGTACCAATGACAGGGGTACTAGCGGGAGAAGGCGCGGGGAGCTGTTTTTT | CASTNDRGTSGRRRGELFF
- | - | TRBJ1-2 | TRBV5-1 | 14 | TGCGCCAGCAGCTTGGTGGCAGGGAACTATGGCTACACCTTC | CASSLVAGNYGYTF
- | - | TRBJ1-5 | TRBV30 | 13 | TGTGCCTGGAGTGTACGAGGGAATCAGCCCCAGCATTTT | CAWSVRGNQPQHF
- | - | TRBJ1-2 | TRBV12-3/TRBV12-4 | 13 | TGTGCCAGCAGCCTGGACAGTTTCTATGGCTACACCTTC | CASSLDSFYGYTF
- | few | TRBJ1-5 | TRBV6-5 | 14 | TGTGCCAGCAGGGGACCAGGGGTCAATCAGCCCCAGCATTTT | CASRGPGVNQPQHF
- | - | TRBJ1-2 | TRBV7-9 | 15 | TGTGCCAGCAGCTTTGGAGATTCAGCTAACTATGGCTACACCTTC | CASSFGDSANYGYTF
- | - | TRBJ1-5 | TRBV19 | 17 | TGTGCCAGTAGTATAGGTTGGACATTCTATAGCAATCAGCCCCAGCATTTT | CASSIGWTFYSNQPQHF
- | - | TRBJ1-1 | TRBV30 | 13 | TGTGCCTGGAGTGAACAGATTAACACTGAAGCTTTCTTT | CAWSEQINTEAFF
- | few | TRBJ1-5 | TRBV4-2 | 15 | TGTGCCAGCAGCCTCCAGGGGCATAGCAATCAGCCCCAGCATTTT | CASSLQGHSNQPQHF
- | - | TRBJ2-5 | TRBV5-1 | 16 | TGCGCCAGCAGCTTGGCAACGGGGGATTATCAAGAGACCCAGTACTTC | CASSLATGDYQETQYF
- | - | TRBJ1-2 | TRBV3-1/TRBV3-2 | 14 | TGTGCCAGCAGCCAAGTGACAGAAAACTATGGCTACACCTTC | CASSQVTENYGYTF
TRBD1 | - | TRBJ1-1 | TRBV30 | 11 | TGTGCCTGGTCGGGACAGACTGAAGCTTTCTTT | CAWSGQTEAFF
TRBD1 | once | TRBJ2-5 | TRBV2 | 14 | TGTGCCAGCAGGAGCCGGGACAGGGGAGAGACCCAGTACTTC | CASRSRDRGETQYF
TRBD1 | - | TRBJ1-4 | TRBV20-1 | 13 | TGCAGTGCTAGTGACAGGGGGCTTGAAAAACTGTTTTTT | CSASDRGLEKLFF
TRBD1 | - | TRBJ1-1 | TRBV3-1/TRBV3-2 | 16 | TGTGCCAGCAGCGAGAGGACAGGGGGCGGGAACACTGAAGCTTTCTTT | CASSERTGGGNTEAFF
- | once | TRBJ2-7 | TRBV6-5 | 15 | TGTGCCAGCAGTTACTCGATAGGGTGGTCGGGGGAGCAGTACTTC | CASSYSIGWSGEQYF
TRBD2 | - | TRBJ2-3 | TRBV12-3/TRBV12-4 | 13 | TGTGCCAGCAGTTCTGGACTAGCGGGAGACTTTTATTTT | CASSSGLAGDFYF
TRBD2 | - | TRBJ2-3 | TRBV3-1/TRBV3-2 | 15 | TGTGCCAGCAGCCAACCCAGCGGGGCCACAGATACGCAGTATTTT | CASSQPSGATDTQYF
TRBD2 | - | TRBJ2-3 | TRBV30 | 15 | TGTGCCTGGGTCGCGGGAGTTTGGGACACAGATACGCAGTATTTT | CAWVAGVWDTDTQYF